This T cell receptor (beta chain) was captured in a study of T cell clonotyping in hematopoietic cell transplantation. Points on this clone: The antigen is undetermined.

V dropped 4 bases and J dropped 9; count of bases not matched to a gene: 8. The CDR3 loop spans 15 amino acids. From germline, CDR1 is SGHVS and CDR2 FNYEAQ. Recipients were bled about 28 days pretransplant and at posttransplant days 30, 100, 180. Some clones are missing from TCRdb's copy, which holds only in-frame ones; the method was immunoSEQ multiplex PCR. The data contain thousands of clones, over 75% of them singletons. Study outcomes and limitations: Few recipient clonotypes overlapped donors; over 97% were de novo at given depth.

This material consisted of PBMCs, taken 180 days after allogeneic stem cell transplant. V usage is TRBV7-6 and J usage is TRBJ2-1; TRBD2 agrees at 11 bases. This receptor was obtained from a male patient aged 40-50 years who had an allogeneic stem cell transplant from a related donor, so the T cells may come from the graft donor. Some clones in this sample may be carry-over from other donors' samples. Here the CDR3 DNA reads TGTGCCAGCAGCTCACTAGCGGGGGTCGGAGGTGAGCAGTTCTTC. Its translation: CASSSLAGVGGEQFF.